This T cell receptor (beta chain) came from a study of regulatory dendritic cells for organ transplantation. General study results and limits: Among resting subsets, memory CD8+ cells contained the most alloreactive clonotypes.

Method: immunoSEQ multiplex PCR; TCRdb's copy keeps in-frame clones and lacks some. The sample has over 8,000 clones, about 71% seen once. Germline V lookup: CDR1 LNHDA, CDR2 SQIVND (reference sequence). Trimming cost V 5 bases and J 5 bases, with 16 bases left between them. The CDR3 runs 15 residues. Of note for this clone: What it recognizes is unknown.

Sorted subsets were CFSE-labeled and cultured four to six days with allogeneic dendritic cells. Sequencing was done on a sample of naive CD4+ T cells from blood cultured with dendritic cells. As to subset: CD45RA+ naive T cells. The genes are TRBV19 and TRBJ2-1; D remains unclear. This TCR was sampled from a human donor in good health. The CDR3 spells CASSASPGTNNEQFF. The DNA of the CDR3 is TGTGCCAGTAGTGCCAGTCCAGGTACCAACAATGAGCAGTTCTTC.